This TCR beta chain was sequenced in a study of spatial heterogeneity in lung cancer. Study context: The cohort: 65 to 80 early-stage, untreated non-small cell lung cancer patients.

One entry per CDR3 protein, called by TCRdb with MiXCR from the 5' RACE reads. The data show approximately 12,000 distinct CDR3 sequences, 10% seen once. The germline V gene has CDR1 SGHTA and CDR2 FQGNSA. The V and J ends lost 3 bases and 4 bases respectively, with 9 bases between them. The CDR3 runs to 13 residues. Time point: blood at routine non-recurrence follow-up after resection. At least ten counts were recorded for this clonotype. Its specificity is unknown. General study points: In blood, ubiquitous expanded tumor TCRs appeared more at resection than follow-up.

V and J are TRBV7-2 and TRBJ1-2, with D unresolved. The sequencing here drew on PBMCs, taken at follow-up. This TCR came from a female donor with early-stage non-small cell lung cancer. CDR3 in DNA: TGTGCCAGCAGCTTTGGCAGATCCTATGGCTACACCTTC. Protein product: CASSFGRSYGYTF.